Listed here is a single T cell receptor beta chain. Its antigen is still unknown. V was clipped by 1 base and J by 7 bases, with 13 bases between them. The CDR3 contains 14 residues. Germline V gene lookup returns CDR1 SGHTA and CDR2 FQGNSA. This entry belongs to a study of OX40 agonist ivuxolimab in advanced cancers. Study in general: Patients were roughly 87% male with ages roughly 20 to 90, mean roughly 64. Study conclusions and caveats: Some patients without response likewise showed low normalized clonal expansion.

TCRdb's copy holds only in-frame clones and misses some; the assay was immunoSEQ multiplex PCR. The sample has 72,000 or so clones, almost 90% seen once. The sequenced sample was CD4+ or CD8+ T cells sorted from blood, obtained in a trial of the OX40 agonist ivuxolimab. The origin of this receptor is an adult with an advanced solid tumor such as melanoma, head and neck, liver or kidney cancer. The chain couples TRBV7-2 to TRBJ1-2; possibly TRBD1 for D (5 bases). The CDR3 DNA reads TGTGCCAGCAGCTTAGATGTAGGGGACGGTGGCTACACCTTC. Its translation: CASSLDVGDGGYTF.